The sequence of this TCR beta chain was determined in a study of cytomegalovirus exposure and HLA in healthy donors. General observations from the study: In presence/absence analyses, roughly uniform sequencing depth across donors was assumed. Among the CMV-associated chains, three were confirmed in vitro as specific for CMV antigens.

Trimming cost V 4 bases and J 2 bases, with 13 bases left between them. Looked up from germline, CDR1 is MDHEN and CDR2 is SYDVKM. The CDR3 length is 15 residues. This clone turned up a few times. What it recognizes is unknown. Regarding donors, all were healthy bone marrow donors. Nominally healthy donors provided the samples, though records likely missed some immune exposures. PCR used 60 Vbeta primers and 13 Jbeta primers. Measured with immunoSEQ multiplex PCR; TCRdb has only the in-frame clones, and not every one. The repertoire includes some 150,000 clones, around 9.6% of them detected once, and 1.8% sits in the top ten.

The sequencing input was PBMCs. V and J are TRBV28 and TRBJ2-3, with D perhaps matching TRBD1 (6 bases). The TCR was taken from a male donor in good health and CMV-seronegative. The chain's CDR3 is CASSSNRDFTDTQYF. As DNA, the CDR3 is TGTGCCAGCAGTTCTAACAGGGATTTCACAGATACGCAGTATTTT. The whole variable domain, filled in from reference TRBV28 and TRBJ2-3, reads DVKVTQSSRYLVKRTGEKVFLECVQDMDHENMFWYRQDPGLGLRLIYFSYDVKMKEKGDIPEGYSVSREKKERFSLILESASTNQTSMYLCASSSNRDFTDTQYFGPGTRLTVL.